This entry features one TCR beta chain sequence. The sample belongs to a study of synovial regulatory T cells in juvenile arthritis. The V gene's germline CDR1 is MDHEN and CDR2 SYDVKM. The CDR3 totals 11 residues. The coding DNA is unavailable. Some clones are missing from TCRdb's copy, which holds only in-frame ones; the method was immunoSEQ multiplex PCR. Its listing shows some 10,000 clones. The clonotype was recovered from a donor under 30 with juvenile idiopathic arthritis. The rearrangement uses TRBV28 and TRBJ2-7; TCRdb indicates TRBD2, and absent DNA this call remains unverified. The sequencing sample was made of Treg cells from blood. Subset denoted: remaining (HLA-DR-negative) circulating blood Treg cells. The CDR3 is CASSSPREQYF.